What follows describes a single T cell receptor (beta chain). No antigen is known for it. This sample was included in a study of CD8 T cells in ankylosing spondylitis. Study-wide findings and caveats: Significant enrichment of disease-linked clones was reported in matched ankylosing spondylitis synovial fluid.

Preparation of TCR beta libraries was done by quantitative 5'-RACE with molecular barcodes. From the 5' RACE reads, TCRdb called clonotypes with MiXCR, one entry per CDR3 protein. Found here are 350,000 or so distinct CDR3 sequences, roughly 14% of them singletons; the top ten hold less than 1.1%. The sequence was obtained from a male donor with ankylosing spondylitis or in good health (not recorded which). The sample consisted of blood, either unsorted or a sorted T cell fraction (not recorded which).

The CDR3 reads CASSYWAAPTSGVPYEQYF. DNA of the CDR3: TGTGCCAGCAGTTACTGGGCGGCCCCGACTAGCGGAGTCCCCTACGAGCAGTACTTC. J is TRBJ2-7 and V is TRBV6-5; 9 bases are shared with TRBD2. With V trimmed by 1 base and J by 2 bases, 15 bases remained unmatched. The CDR3 is made up of 19 amino acids. Germline loops: CDR1 MNHEY, CDR2 SVGAGI.